This T cell receptor (beta chain) was found in a study of T cells in Graves' hyperthyroidism and ophthalmopathy. Amplified regions were TCR beta CDR3 sequences from RNA transcripts. With the HTBI primer set, the TCR CDR3 went through a first round of RT-PCR. MiXCR, run by TCRdb on the multiplex PCR reads, gives a single entry per CDR3 protein. Seen here are about 560,000 distinct CDR3 sequences, less than 15% observed once, and the top ten hold over 11%. Patients between 18 and 65 years old had hyperthyroidism, newly diagnosed and lasting under 2 months. This receptor was obtained from a woman in her 40s with Graves' hyperthyroidism. Sequencing was done on a sample of blood.

The CDR3 coding sequence is TGCGCCAGCAAAAGGGGGACTAGTACAGATACGCAGTATTTT. It is translated as CASKRGTSTDTQYF. This chain joins TRBV4-1 and TRBJ2-3; the match to TRBD2 covers 8 bases. This CDR3 spans 14 amino acids. Trimming took 7 bases from V and 3 from J; bases not matched to a gene: 6. In germline, CDR1 is MGHRA, CDR2 YSYEKL.